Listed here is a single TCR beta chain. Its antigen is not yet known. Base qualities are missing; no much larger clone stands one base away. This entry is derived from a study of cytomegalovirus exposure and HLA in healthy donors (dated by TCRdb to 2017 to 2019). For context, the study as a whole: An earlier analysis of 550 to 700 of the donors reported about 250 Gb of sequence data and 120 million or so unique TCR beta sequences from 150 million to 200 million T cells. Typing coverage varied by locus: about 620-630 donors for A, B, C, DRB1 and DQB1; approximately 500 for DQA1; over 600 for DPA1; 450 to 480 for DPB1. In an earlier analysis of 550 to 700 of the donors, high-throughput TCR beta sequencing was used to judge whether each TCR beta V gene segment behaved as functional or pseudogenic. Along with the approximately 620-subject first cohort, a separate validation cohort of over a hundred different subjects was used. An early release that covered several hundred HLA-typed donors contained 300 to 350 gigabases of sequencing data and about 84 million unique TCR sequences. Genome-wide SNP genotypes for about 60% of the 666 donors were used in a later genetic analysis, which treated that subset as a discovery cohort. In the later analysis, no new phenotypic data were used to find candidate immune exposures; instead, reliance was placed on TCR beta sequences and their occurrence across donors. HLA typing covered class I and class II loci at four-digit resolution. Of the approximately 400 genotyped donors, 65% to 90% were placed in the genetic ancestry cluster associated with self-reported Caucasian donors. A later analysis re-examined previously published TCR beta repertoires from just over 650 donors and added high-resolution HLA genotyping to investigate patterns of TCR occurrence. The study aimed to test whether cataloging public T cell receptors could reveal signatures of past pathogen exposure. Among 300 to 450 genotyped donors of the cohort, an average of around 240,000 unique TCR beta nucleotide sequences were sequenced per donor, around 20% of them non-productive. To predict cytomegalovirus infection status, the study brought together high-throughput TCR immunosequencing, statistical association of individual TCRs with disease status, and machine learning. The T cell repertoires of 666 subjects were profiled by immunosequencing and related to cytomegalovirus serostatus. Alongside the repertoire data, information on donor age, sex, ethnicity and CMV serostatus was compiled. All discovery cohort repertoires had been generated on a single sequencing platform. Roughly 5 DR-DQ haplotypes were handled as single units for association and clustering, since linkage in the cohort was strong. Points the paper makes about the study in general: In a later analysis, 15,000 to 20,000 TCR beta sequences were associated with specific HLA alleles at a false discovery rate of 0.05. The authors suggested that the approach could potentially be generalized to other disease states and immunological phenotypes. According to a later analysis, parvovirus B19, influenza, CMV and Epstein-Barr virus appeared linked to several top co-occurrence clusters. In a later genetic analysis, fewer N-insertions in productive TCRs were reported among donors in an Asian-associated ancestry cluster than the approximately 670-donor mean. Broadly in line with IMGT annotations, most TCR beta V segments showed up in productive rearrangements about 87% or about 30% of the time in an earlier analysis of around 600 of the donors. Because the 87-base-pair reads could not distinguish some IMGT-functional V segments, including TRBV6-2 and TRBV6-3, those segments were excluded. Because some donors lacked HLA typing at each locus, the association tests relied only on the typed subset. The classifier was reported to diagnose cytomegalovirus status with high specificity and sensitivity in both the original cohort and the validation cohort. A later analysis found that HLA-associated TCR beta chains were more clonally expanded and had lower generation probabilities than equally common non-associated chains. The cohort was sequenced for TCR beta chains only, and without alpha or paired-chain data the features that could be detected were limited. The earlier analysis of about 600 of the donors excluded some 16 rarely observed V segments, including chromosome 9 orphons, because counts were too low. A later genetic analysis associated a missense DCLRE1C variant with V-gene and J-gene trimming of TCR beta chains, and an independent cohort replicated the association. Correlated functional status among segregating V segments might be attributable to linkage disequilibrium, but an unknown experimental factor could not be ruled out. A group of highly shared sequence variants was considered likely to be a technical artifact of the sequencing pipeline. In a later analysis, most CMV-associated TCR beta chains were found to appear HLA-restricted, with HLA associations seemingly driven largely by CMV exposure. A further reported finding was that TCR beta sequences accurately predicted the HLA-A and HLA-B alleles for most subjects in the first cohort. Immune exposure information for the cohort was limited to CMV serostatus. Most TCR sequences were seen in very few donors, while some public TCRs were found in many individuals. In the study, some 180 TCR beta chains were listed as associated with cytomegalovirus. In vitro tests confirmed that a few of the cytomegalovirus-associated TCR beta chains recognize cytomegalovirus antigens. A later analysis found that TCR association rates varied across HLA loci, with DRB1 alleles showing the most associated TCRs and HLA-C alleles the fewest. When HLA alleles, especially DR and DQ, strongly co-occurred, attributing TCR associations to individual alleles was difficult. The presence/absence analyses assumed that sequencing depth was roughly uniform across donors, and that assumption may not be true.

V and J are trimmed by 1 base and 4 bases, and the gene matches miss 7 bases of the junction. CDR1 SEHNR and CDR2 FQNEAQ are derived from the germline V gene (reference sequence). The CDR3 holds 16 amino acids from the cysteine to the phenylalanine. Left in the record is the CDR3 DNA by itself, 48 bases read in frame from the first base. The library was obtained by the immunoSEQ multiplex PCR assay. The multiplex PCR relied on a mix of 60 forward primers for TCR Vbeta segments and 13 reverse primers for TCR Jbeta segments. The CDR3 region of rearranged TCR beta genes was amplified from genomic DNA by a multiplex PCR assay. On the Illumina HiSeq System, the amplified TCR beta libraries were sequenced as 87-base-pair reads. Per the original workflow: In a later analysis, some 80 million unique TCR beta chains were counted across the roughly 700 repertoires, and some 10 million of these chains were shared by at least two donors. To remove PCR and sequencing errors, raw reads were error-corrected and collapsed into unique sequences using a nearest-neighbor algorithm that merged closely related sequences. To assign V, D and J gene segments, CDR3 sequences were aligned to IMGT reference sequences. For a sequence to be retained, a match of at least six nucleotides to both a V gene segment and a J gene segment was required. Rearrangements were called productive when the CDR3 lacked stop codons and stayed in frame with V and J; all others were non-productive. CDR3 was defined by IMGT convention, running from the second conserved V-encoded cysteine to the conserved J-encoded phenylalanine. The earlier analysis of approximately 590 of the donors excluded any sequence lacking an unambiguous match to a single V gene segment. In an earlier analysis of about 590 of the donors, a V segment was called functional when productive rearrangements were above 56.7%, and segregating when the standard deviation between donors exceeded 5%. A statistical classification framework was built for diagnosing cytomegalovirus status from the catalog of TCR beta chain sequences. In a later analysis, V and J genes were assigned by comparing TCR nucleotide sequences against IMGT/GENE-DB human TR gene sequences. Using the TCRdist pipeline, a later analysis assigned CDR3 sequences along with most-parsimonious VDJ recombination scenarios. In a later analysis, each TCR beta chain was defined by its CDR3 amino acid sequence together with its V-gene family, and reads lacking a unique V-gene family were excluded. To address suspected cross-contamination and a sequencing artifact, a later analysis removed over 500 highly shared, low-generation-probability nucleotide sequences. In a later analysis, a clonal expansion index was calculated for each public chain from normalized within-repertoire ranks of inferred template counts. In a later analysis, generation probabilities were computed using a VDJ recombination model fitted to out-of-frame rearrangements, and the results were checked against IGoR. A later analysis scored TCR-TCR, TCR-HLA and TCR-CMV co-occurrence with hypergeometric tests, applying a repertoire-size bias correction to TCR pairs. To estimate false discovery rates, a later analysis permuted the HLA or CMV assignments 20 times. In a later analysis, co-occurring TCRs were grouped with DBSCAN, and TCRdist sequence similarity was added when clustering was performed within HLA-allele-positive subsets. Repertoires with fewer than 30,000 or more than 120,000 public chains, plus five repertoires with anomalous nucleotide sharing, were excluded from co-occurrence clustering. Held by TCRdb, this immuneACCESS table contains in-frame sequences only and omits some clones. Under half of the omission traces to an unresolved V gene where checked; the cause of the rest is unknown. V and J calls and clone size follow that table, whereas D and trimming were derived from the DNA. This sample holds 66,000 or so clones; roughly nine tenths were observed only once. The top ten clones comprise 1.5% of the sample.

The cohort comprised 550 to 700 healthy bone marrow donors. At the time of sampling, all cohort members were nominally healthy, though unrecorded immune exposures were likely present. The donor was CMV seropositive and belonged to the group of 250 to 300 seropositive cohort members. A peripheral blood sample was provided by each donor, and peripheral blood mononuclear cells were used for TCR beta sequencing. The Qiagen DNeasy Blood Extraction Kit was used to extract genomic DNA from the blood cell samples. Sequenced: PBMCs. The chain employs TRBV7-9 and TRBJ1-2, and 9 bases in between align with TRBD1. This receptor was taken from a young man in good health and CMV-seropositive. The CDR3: CASSLEETGGPYGYTF. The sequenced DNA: TGTGCCAGCAGCTTAGAGGAGACAGGGGGGCCCTATGGCTACACCTTC.